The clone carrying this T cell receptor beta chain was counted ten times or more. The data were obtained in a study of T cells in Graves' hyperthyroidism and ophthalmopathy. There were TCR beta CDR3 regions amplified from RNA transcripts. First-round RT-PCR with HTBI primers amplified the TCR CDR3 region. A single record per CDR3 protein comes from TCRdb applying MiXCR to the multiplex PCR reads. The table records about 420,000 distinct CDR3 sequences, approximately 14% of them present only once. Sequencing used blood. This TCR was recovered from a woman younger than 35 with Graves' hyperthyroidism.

The CDR3 DNA sequence: TGCGCCAGCAGCCCAGGGGGGTGGCGCGAAGAAGAGACCCAGTACTTC. Translation gives CASSPGGWREEETQYF. The chain uses TRBV5-1 and TRBJ2-5, with D maybe TRBD1 (7 bases). The length of the CDR3 is 16 residues. The germline gives CDR1 SGHRS, CDR2 YFSETQ. V lost 4 bases to trimming and J lost 3 bases, with 19 bases between them.